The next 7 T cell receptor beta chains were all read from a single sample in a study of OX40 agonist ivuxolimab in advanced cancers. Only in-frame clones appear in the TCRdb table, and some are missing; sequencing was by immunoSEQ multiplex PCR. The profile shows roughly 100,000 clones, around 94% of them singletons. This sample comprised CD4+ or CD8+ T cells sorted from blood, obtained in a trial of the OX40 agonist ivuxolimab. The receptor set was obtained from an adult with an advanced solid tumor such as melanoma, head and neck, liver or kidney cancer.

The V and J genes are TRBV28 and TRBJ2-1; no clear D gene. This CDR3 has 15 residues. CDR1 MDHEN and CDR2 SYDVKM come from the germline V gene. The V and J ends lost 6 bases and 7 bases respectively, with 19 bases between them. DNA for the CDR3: TGTGCCAGCAGCCCCCTAGGATACCTTAAAAATGAGCAGTTCTTC. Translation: CASSPLGYLKNEQFF.

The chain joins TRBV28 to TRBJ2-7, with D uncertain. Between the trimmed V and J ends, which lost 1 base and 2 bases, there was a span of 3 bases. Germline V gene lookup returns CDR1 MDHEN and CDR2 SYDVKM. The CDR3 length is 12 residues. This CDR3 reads CASSLFPYEQYF. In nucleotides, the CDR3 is TGTGCCAGCAGTTTATTCCCCTACGAGCAGTACTTC. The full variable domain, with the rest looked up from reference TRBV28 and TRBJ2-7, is DVKVTQSSRYLVKRTGEKVFLECVQDMDHENMFWYRQDPGLGLRLIYFSYDVKMKEKGDIPEGYSVSREKKERFSLILESASTNQTSMYLCASSLFPYEQYFGPGTRLTVT.

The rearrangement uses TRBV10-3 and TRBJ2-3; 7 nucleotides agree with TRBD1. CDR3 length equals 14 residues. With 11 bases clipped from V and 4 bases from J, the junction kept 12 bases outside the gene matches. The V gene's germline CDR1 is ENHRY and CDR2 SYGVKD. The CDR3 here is CASTGQVGADTQYF. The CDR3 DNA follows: TGTGCCTCGACCGGACAGGTAGGGGCAGATACGCAGTATTTT.

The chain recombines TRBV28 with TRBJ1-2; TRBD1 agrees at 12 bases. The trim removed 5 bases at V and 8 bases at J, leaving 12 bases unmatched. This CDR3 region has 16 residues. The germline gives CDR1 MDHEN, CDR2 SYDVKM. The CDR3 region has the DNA TGTGCCAGCAGTCACCGGCCGGGACAGGGGGCGAGGGGCTACACCTTC. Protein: CASSHRPGQGARGYTF.

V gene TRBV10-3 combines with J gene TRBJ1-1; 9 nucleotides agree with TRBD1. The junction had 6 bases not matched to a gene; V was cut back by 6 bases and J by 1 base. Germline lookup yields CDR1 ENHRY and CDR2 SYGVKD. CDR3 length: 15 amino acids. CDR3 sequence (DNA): TGTGCCATCAGCGTCTCGGGACAGGGGAACACTGAAGCTTTCTTT. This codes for CAISVSGQGNTEAFF.

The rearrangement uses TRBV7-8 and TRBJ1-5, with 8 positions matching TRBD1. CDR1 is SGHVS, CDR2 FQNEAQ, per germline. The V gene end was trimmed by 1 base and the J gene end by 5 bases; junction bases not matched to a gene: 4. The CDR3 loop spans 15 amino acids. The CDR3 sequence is CASSLGDRGDQPQHF. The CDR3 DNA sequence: TGTGCCAGCAGCTTAGGCGACAGGGGAGATCAGCCCCAGCATTTT.

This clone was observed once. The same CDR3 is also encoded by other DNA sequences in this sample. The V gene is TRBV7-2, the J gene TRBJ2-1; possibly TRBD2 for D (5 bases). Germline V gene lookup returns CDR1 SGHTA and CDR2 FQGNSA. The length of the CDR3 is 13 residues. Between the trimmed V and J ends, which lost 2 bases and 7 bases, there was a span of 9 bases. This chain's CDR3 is CASSLPSSNEQFF. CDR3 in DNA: TGTGCCAGCAGCTTACCTAGCTCAAATGAGCAGTTCTTC.